This passage covers 2 T cell receptor beta chains from one sample sequenced in a study of shared clonotypes between healthy human individuals. The method was immunoSEQ multiplex PCR; TCRdb's version includes in-frame clones alone and lacks a portion of them. The repertoire includes roughly 2.6 million clones, around nine tenths of them detected once, and about 0.13% sits in the top ten. The sequenced sample was naive CD4+ T cells sorted from blood. Regarding subset: CD45RA+ positively selected. The receptors here all came from a man between 18 and 29 years old in good health.

CDR3 in amino acids: CASSGHSSGNTIYF. The CDR3 DNA follows: TGCGCCAGCAGTGGACACAGCTCTGGAAACACCATATATTTT. The V call is TRBV10-1, the J call TRBJ1-3, with no clear D. V was shortened by 4 bases and J by 0 bases, with 7 bases between the two germline ends. The germline V gene encodes CDR1 WNHNN and CDR2 SYGVQD (reference sequence). CDR3 size: 14 residues.

This sequence joins TRBV13 and TRBJ1-2; D unresolved. Trimming removed 0 bases at V and 5 bases at J, with 10 bases between. Germline V gene sequence: CDR1 PRHDT, CDR2 FYEKMQ (reference sequence). The CDR3 extends over 14 amino acids. Here the CDR3 DNA reads TGTGCCAGCAGCTTAGGGGTATCGTCTTATGGCTACACCTTC. Encoded protein: CASSLGVSSYGYTF.